This T cell receptor beta chain was recorded in a study of cytomegalovirus exposure and HLA in healthy donors. Across the study: T cells numbering about 179 million yielded approximately 120 million unique TCR beta sequences in an earlier analysis.

Turning to this clone: Antigen specificity is unknown. Mismatch with germline at one junction end may stem from a read error.

Both 60 Vbeta primers and 13 Jbeta primers went into the PCR. Here immunoSEQ multiplex PCR was the method, and the copy in TCRdb shows in-frame clones only, minus some. Among about 180,000 clones listed, 80% to 90% were seen once. Whole-study findings and limits: An analysis that came later showed most CMV-associated TCR beta chains appearing HLA-restricted. TRBV6-2, TRBV6-3 and other indistinguishable V segments were excluded.

There are 14 residues in the CDR3. Germline CDR1 MNHNS, CDR2 SASEGT. The chain has TRBV6-1 and TRBJ2-1; 9 nucleotides agree with TRBD1. This TCR derives from a male donor in good health and CMV-seronegative. Sequenced sample: PBMCs. The CDR3 DNA reads as TGTGCCAGCAGTGAAGGACAGGGGGACCCCCCCGGACTCTTC. The encoded protein is CASSEGQGDPPGLF.